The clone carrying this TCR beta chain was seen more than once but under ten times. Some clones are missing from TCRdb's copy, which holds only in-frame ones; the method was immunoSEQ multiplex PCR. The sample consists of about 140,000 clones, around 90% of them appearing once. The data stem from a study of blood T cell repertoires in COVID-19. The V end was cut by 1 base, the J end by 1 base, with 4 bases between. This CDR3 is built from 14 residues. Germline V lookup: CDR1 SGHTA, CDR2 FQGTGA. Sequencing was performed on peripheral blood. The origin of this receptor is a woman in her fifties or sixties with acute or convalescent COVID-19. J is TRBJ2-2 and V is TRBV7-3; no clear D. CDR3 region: CASSLNRNTGELFF. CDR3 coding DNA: TGTGCCAGCAGCTTAAACAGGAACACCGGGGAGCTGTTTTTT. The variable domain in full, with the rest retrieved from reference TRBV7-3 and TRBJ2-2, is GAGVSQTPSNKVTEKGKYVELRCDPISGHTALYWYRQSLGQGPEFLIYFQGTGAADDSGLPNDRFFAVRPEGSVSTLKIQRTERGDSAVYLCASSLNRNTGELFFGEGSRLTVL.